This T cell receptor beta chain is from a study of T cells after yellow fever vaccination. General study results and limits: Although the secondary response was weaker, it peaked faster, at day 5 versus 15. The booster response re-showed most primary clones: 96% CD4, around 90% CD8. Abundant clonotypes from the bulk population could contaminate FACS-sorted repertoires.

The TCR cDNA carried a universal primer site and UMIs from 5'RACE template switching. TCRdb recomputed calls from the 5' RACE reads with MiXCR, one row per CDR3 protein. The sample has about 340,000 distinct CDR3 sequences; 8.7% are singletons. The CDR3 is 17 amino acids. As regards this clonotype: Its matching antigen is unknown.

The sequencing here drew on PBMCs, taken on the day of the first yellow fever vaccination. The rearrangement uses TRBV21-1 and TRBJ2-3; the table's D gene call, TRBD1, was not cross checked with the DNA. TRBV21-1 constitutes a pseudogene. This TCR derives from a man between 18 and 29 years old who received the YFV17D yellow fever vaccine. The CDR3 spells CASSKEILQGRRDTQYF. The DNA of the CDR3 is TGTGCCAGCAGCAAAGAAATTCTCCAGGGGAGAAGAGATACGCAGTATTTT.